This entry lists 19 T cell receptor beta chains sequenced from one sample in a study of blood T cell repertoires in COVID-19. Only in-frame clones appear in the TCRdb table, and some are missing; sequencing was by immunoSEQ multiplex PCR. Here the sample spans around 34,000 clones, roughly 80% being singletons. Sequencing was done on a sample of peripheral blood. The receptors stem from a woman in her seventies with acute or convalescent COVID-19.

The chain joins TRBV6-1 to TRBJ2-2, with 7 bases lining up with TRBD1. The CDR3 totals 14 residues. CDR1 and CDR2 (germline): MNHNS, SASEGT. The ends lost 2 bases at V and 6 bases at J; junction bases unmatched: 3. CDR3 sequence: CASSENQGAGELFF. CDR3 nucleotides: TGTGCCAGCAGTGAAAACCAGGGGGCCGGGGAGCTGTTTTTT.

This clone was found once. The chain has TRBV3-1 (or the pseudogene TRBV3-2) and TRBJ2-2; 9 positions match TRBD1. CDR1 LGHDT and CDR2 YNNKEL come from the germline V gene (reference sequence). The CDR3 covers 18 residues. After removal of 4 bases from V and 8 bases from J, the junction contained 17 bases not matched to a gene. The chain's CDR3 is CASSPTPPGTGIGGELFF. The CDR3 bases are TGTGCCAGCAGCCCTACCCCCCCCGGGACAGGGATCGGAGGGGAGCTGTTTTTT.

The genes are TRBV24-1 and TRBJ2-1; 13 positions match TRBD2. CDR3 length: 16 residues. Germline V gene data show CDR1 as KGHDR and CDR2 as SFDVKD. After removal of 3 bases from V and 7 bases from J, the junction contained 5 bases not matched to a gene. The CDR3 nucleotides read TGTGCCACCAGTGATACTAGCGGGAGGGCCTTAAATGAGCAGTTCTTC. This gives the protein CATSDTSGRALNEQFF.

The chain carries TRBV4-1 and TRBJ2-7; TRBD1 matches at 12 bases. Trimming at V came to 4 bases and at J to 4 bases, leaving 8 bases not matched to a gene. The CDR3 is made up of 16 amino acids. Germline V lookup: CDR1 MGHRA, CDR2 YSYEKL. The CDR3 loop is CASSRGTGGREYEQYF. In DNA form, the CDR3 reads TGCGCCAGCAGCCGAGGGACAGGGGGCCGGGAGTACGAGCAGTACTTC.

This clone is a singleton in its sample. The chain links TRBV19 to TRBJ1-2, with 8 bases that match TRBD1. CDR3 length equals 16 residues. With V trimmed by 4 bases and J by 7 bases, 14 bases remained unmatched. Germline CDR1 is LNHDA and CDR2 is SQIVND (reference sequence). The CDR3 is CASSNPGTGTQFGYTF. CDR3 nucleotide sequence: TGTGCCAGTAGTAACCCCGGGACAGGAACTCAATTTGGCTACACCTTC.

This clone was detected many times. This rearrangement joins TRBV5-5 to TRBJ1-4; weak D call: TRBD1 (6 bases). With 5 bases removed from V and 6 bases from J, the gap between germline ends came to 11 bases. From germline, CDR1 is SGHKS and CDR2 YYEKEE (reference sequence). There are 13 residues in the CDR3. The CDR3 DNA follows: TGTGCCAGCAGGCCGGACAGATATGAAAAACTGTTTTTT. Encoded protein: CASRPDRYEKLFF.

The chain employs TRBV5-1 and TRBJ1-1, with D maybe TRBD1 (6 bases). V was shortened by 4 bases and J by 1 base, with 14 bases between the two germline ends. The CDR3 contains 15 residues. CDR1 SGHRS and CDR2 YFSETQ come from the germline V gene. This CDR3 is CASSPAGTPNTEAFF. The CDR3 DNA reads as TGCGCCAGCAGCCCAGCCGGGACACCGAACACTGAAGCTTTCTTT.

The CDR3 reads CASPVVVSTDTQYF. CDR3 in DNA: TGTGCCAGTCCCGTGGTAGTGAGCACAGATACGCAGTATTTT. The chain is built from TRBV2 and TRBJ2-3; D is unresolved. Per germline, CDR1 SNHLY and CDR2 FYNNEI. V was pared by 9 bases and J by 0 bases, with 13 bases between. The CDR3 runs to 14 residues. Looking up the rest from reference TRBV2 and TRBJ2-3 gives the full variable domain: EPEVTQTPSHQVTQMGQEVILRCVPISNHLYFYWYRQILGQKVEFLVSFYNNEISEKSEIFDDQFSVERPDGSNFTLKIRSTKLEDSAMYFCASPVVVSTDTQYFGPGTRLTVL.

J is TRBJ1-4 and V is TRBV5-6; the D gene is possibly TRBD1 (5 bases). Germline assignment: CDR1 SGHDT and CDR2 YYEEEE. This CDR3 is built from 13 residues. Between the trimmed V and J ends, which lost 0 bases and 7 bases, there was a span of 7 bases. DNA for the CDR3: TGTGCCAGCAGCTTGGCCGGGGGTGAAAAACTGTTTTTT. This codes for CASSLAGGEKLFF.

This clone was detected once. The CDR3 protein is CASSLSGGGAYNEQFF. CDR3 bases: TGTGCCAGCAGCTTAAGTGGCGGGGGTGCCTACAATGAGCAGTTCTTC. The chain recombines TRBV7-2 with TRBJ2-1; 7 bases fit TRBD2. Trimming removed 2 bases from V and 2 bases from J; junction bases left unmatched: 6. The CDR3 runs to 16 residues. Germline V gene data show CDR1 as SGHTA and CDR2 as FQGNSA.

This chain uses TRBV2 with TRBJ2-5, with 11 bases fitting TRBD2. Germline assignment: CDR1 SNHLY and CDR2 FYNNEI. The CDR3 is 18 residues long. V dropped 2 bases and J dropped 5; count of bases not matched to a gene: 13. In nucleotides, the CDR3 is TGTGCCAGCAGTGAAAGTTTGGATAGCGGGAGGGCCCGGGAGACCCAGTACTTC. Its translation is CASSESLDSGRARETQYF. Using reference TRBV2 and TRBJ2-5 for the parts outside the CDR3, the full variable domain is EPEVTQTPSHQVTQMGQEVILRCVPISNHLYFYWYRQILGQKVEFLVSFYNNEISEKSEIFDDQFSVERPDGSNFTLKIRSTKLEDSAMYFCASSESLDSGRARETQYFGPGTRLLVL.

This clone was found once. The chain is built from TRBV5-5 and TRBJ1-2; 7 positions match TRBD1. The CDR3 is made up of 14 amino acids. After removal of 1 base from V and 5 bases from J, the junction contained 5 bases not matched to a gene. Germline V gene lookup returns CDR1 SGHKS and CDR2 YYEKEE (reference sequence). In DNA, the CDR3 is TGTGCCAGCAGCTTGATACAGGGGCCTTATGGCTACACCTTC. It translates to CASSLIQGPYGYTF. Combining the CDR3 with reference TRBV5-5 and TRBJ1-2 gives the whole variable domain DAGVTQSPTHLIKTRGQQVTLRCSPISGHKSVSWYQQVLGQGPQFIFQYYEKEERGRGNFPDRFSARQFPNYSSELNVNALLLGDSALYLCASSLIQGPYGYTFGSGTRLTVV.

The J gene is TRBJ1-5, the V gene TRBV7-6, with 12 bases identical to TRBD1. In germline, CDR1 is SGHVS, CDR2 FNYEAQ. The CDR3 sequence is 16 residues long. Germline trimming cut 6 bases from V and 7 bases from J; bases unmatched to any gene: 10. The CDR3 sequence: CASSPTGTGGGQPQHF. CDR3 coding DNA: TGTGCCAGCAGTCCAACCGGGACAGGGGGCGGCCAGCCCCAGCATTTT.

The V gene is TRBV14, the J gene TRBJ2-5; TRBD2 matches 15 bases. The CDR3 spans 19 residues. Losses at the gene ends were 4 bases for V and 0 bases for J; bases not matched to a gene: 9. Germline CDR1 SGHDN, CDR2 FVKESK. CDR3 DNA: TGTGCCAGCAGCCCTGGACTAGCGGGGGGGAAAAAGTACCAAGAGACCCAGTACTTC. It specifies CASSPGLAGGKKYQETQYF.

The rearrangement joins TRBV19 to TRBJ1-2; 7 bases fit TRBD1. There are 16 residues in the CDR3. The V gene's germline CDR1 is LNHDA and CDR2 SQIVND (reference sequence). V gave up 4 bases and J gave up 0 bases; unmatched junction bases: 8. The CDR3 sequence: CASSRGQLLSNYGYTF. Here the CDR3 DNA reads TGTGCCAGTAGTAGGGGACAGCTTCTTTCTAACTATGGCTACACCTTC.

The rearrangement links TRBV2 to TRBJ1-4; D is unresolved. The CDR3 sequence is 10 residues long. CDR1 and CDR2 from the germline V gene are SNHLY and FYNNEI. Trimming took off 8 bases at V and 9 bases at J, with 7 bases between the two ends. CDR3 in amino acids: CASGLQKLFF. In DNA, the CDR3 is TGTGCCAGCGGCCTTCAAAAACTGTTTTTT.

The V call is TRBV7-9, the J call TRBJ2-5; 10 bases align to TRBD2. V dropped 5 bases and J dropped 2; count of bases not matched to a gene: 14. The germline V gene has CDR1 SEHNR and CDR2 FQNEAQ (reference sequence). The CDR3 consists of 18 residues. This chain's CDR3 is CASSHRRGLAGDQETQYF. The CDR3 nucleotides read TGTGCCAGCAGCCACCGAAGGGGGCTAGCGGGGGATCAAGAGACCCAGTACTTC.

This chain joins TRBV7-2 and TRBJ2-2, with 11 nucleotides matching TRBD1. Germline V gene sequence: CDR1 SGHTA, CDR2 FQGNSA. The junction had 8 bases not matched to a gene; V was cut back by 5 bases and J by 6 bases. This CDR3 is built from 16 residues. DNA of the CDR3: TGTGCCAGCAGCCTAGTCTCGGGACAGGGGGCCGGGGAGCTGTTTTTT. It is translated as CASSLVSGQGAGELFF. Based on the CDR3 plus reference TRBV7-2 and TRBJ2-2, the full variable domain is GAGVSQSPSNKVTEKGKDVELRCDPISGHTALYWYRQSLGQGLEFLIYFQGNSAPDKSGLPSDRFSAERTGGSVSTLTIQRTQQEDSAVYLCASSLVSGQGAGELFFGEGSRLTVL.

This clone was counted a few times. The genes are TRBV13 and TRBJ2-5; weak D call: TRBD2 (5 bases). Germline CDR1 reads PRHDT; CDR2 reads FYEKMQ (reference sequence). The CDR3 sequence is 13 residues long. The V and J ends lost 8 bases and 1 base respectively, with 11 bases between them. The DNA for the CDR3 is TGTGCCAGCTCCTGGCGGGTCCAAGAGACCCAGTACTTC. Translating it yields CASSWRVQETQYF.